This entry features one T cell receptor (beta chain) sequence. Method: immunoSEQ multiplex PCR; TCRdb's copy keeps in-frame clones and lacks some. The repertoire holds 100,000 or so clones, with under 96% as singletons. The data are from a study of technical replicates of blood from a handful of donors. Trimming cost V 7 bases and J 10 bases, with 11 bases left between them. Germline lookup yields CDR1 SGHVS and CDR2 FNYEAQ. The CDR3 consists of 11 residues. Specimen: T cells isolated from PBMCs. The receptor comes from a human donor in good health. The chain couples TRBV7-6 to TRBJ1-3, with D perhaps matching TRBD1 (5 bases). The CDR3 loop reads CASTVGGTIYF. Written as DNA, the CDR3 is TGTGCCAGCACCGTCGGGGGGACCATATATTTT.